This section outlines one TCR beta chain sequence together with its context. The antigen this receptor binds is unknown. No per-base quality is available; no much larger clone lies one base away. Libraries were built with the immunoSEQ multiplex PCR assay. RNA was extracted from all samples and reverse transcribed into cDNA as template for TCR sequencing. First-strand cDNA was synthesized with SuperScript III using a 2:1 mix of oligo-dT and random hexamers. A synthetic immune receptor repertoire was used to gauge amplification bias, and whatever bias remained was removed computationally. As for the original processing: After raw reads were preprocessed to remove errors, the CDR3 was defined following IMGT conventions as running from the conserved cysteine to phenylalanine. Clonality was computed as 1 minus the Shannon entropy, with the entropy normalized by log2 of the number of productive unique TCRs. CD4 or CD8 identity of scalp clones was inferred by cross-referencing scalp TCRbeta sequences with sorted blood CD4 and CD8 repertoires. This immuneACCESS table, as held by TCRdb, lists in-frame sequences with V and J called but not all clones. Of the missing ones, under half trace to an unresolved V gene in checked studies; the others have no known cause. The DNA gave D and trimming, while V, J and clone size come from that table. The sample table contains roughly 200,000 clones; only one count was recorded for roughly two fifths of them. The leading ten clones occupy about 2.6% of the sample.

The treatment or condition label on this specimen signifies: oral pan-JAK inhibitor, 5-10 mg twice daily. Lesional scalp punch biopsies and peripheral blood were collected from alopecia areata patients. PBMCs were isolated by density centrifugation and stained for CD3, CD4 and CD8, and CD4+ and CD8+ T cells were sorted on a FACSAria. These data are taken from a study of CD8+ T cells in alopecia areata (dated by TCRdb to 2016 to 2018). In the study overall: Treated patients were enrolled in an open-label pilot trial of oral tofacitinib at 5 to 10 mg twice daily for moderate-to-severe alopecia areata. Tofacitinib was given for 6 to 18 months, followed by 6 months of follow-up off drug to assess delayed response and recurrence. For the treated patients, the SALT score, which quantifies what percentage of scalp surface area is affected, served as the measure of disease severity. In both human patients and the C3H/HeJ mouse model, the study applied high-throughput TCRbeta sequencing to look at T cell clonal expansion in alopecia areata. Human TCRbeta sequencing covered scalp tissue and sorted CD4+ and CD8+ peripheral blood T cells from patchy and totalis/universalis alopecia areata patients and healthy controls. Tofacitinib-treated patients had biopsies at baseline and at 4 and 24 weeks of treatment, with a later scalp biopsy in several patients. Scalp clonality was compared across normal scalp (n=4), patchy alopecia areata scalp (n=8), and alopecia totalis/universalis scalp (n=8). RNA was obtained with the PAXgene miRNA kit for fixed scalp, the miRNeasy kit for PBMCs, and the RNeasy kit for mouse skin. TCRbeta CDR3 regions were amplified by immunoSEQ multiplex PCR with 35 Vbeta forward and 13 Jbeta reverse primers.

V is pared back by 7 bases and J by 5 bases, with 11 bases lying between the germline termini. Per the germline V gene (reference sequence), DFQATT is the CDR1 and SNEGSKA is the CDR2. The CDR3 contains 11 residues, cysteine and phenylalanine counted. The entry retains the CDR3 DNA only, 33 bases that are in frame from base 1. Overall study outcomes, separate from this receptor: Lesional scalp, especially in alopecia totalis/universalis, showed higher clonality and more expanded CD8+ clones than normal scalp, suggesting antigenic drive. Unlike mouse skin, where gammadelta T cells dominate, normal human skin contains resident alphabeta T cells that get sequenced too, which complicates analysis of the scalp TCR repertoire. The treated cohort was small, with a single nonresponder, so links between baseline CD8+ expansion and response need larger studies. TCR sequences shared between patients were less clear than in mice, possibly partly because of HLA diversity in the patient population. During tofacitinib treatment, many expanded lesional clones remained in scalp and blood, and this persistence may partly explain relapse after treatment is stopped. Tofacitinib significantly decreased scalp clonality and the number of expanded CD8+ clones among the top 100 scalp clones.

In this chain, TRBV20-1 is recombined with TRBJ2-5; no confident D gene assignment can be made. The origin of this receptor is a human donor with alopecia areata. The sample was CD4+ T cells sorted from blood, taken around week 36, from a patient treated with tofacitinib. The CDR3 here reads CSGPRTETQYF. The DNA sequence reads TGCAGTGGACCCAGGACGGAGACCCAGTACTTC.